The T cell receptor beta chain under discussion was sequenced for a study of T cell changes during pregnancy in multiple sclerosis. This clone has a single count. Trimming removed 5 bases at V and 6 bases at J, with 11 bases between. This CDR3 is 13 amino acids long. The germline V gene has CDR1 SNHLY and CDR2 FYNNEI. Using immunoSEQ multiplex PCR, the repertoire was profiled, and TCRdb retains in-frame clones only, with some absent. The repertoire holds 40,000 to 55,000 clones, more than 90% seen once, with 0.35% to 0.4% in the top ten. The gene calls are TRBV2 and TRBJ2-1; D possibly corresponds to TRBD2 (6 bases). The source material was CD4+ T cells from peripheral blood mononuclear cells, sampled before pregnancy. The TCR sequence derives from a female donor with multiple sclerosis, enrolled in a pregnancy study. The CDR3 is CASSYQGGNEQFF. The CDR3 nucleotides read TGTGCCAGCAGTTATCAGGGAGGCAATGAGCAGTTCTTC.